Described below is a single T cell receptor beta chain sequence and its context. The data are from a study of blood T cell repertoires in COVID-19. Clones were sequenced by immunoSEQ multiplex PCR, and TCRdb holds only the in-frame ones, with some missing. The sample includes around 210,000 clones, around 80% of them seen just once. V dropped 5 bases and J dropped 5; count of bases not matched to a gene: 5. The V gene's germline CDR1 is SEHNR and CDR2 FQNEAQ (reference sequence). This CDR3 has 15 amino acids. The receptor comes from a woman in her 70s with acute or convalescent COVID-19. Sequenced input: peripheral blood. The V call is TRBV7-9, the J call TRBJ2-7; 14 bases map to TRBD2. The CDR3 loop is CASSPQGLAGDEQYF. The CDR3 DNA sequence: TGTGCCAGCAGCCCCCAGGGACTAGCGGGAGACGAGCAGTACTTC.